The rows below give T cell receptor beta chains drawn from one sample of a study of cytomegalovirus exposure and HLA in healthy donors. Generated by immunoSEQ multiplex PCR, the TCRdb table keeps only in-frame clones and is missing some. The sample consists of 150,000 or so clones, about 83% of them appearing once. What was sequenced was PBMCs. The origin of the receptors is a man between 40 and 49 years old in good health and CMV-seropositive. Both conserved end residues are part of each CDR3. The D gene is left open where the match is weak. Rows give clone size only sometimes, using once, few, many, or a class for an expanded clone.

v_gene	j_gene	d_gene	abundance	CDR3aa	CDR3nt
TRBV27	TRBJ2-1	TRBD1	NA	CASSLSPGTDMYNEQFF	TGTGCCAGCAGTTTATCTCCCGGGACAGATATGTACAATGAGCAGTTCTTC
TRBV6-5	TRBJ2-1	NA	NA	CASSAGWRENEQFF	TGTGCCAGCAGTGCAGGGTGGAGAGAAAATGAGCAGTTCTTC
TRBV7-2	TRBJ2-5	TRBD2	NA	CASSLKLAGVETQYF	TGTGCCAGCAGCTTAAAGTTAGCGGGAGTAGAGACCCAGTACTTC
TRBV5-1	TRBJ2-1	TRBD2	NA	CASSLAGASGEQFF	TGCGCCAGCAGCTTAGCGGGAGCGTCTGGTGAGCAGTTCTTC
TRBV11-3	TRBJ2-6	NA	NA	CASSLGSSGANGLTF	TGTGCCAGCAGCTTAGGGAGCTCTGGGGCCAACGGCCTGACTTTC
TRBV7-3	TRBJ2-2	NA	once	CASSPGLNTGELFF	TGTGCCAGCAGCCCGGGACTCAACACCGGGGAGCTGTTTTTT
TRBV5-1	TRBJ2-1	TRBD2	once	CASRSLAGGPGEQFF	TGCGCCAGCAGATCTCTAGCGGGAGGGCCGGGTGAGCAGTTCTTC
TRBV5-4	TRBJ2-3	NA	NA	CASTSRTGAGTQYF	TGTGCCAGCACCTCCCGGACTGGAGCGGGTACGCAGTATTTT
TRBV28	TRBJ2-5	TRBD1	NA	CASSPIDRDQETQYF	TGTGCCAGCAGCCCCATCGACAGGGACCAAGAGACCCAGTACTTC
TRBV6-5	TRBJ2-1	NA	NA	CASSHQGDGYNEQFF	TGTGCCAGCAGCCACCAGGGCGATGGGTACAATGAGCAGTTCTTC
TRBV7-9	TRBJ2-2	TRBD2	NA	CASSLVLAGAKNGELFF	TGTGCCAGCAGCTTAGTACTAGCGGGAGCGAAAAACGGGGAGCTGTTTTTT
TRBV5-4	TRBJ2-2	TRBD2	NA	CASSAGGLAGTGELFF	TGTGCCAGTAGCGCTGGGGGACTAGCGGGAACCGGGGAGCTGTTTTTT
TRBV7-9	TRBJ2-7	TRBD2	NA	CASSRSAGGDEQYF	TGTGCCAGCAGTCGAAGTGCGGGAGGAGACGAGCAGTACTTC
TRBV29-1	TRBJ2-5	TRBD2	NA	CSVSWGGEETQYF	TGCAGCGTTTCTTGGGGGGGGGAAGAGACCCAGTACTTC
TRBV18	TRBJ1-1	TRBD1	NA	CASSPQDRVRSEAFF	TGTGCCAGCTCACCACAGGACAGGGTCAGGTCTGAAGCTTTCTTT
TRBV29-1	TRBJ2-1	TRBD2	once	CSVSGRMGNEQFF	TGCAGCGTTAGCGGGAGAATGGGAAATGAGCAGTTCTTC
TRBV6-6	TRBJ2-7	NA	NA	CASSYLGDAYEQYF	TGTGCCAGCAGTTACTTGGGAGACGCCTACGAGCAGTACTTC
TRBV19	TRBJ2-1	TRBD2	NA	CASSIEGLAASYNEQFF	TGTGCCAGTAGTATCGAGGGACTAGCGGCCTCTTACAATGAGCAGTTCTTC
TRBV6-7	TRBJ2-5	NA	few	CASSRGTQETQYF	TGTGCCAGCAGTAGGGGGACCCAAGAGACCCAGTACTTC
TRBV28	TRBJ2-4	TRBD1	NA	CASSLWTGGSAKNSQYF	TGTGCCAGCAGTTTATGGACAGGGGGCTCAGCCAAAAACAGTCAGTACTTC
TRBV27	TRBJ1-2	TRBD1	NA	CASSLSGQYYGYTF	TGTGCCAGCAGTTTATCGGGACAGTACTATGGCTACACCTTC
TRBV5-6	TRBJ2-1	TRBD2	NA	CASTERAGGSYNEQFF	TGTGCCAGCACCGAAAGAGCGGGAGGCTCCTACAATGAGCAGTTCTTC
TRBV5-4	TRBJ2-1	NA	NA	CASSLGQGYSYNEQFF	TGTGCCAGCAGCTTGGGCCAGGGGTATTCCTACAATGAGCAGTTCTTC
TRBV6-6	TRBJ2-7	NA	NA	CASSYSRVRSYEQYF	TGTGCCAGCAGTTACTCCCGGGTCCGATCCTACGAGCAGTACTTC
TRBV7-9	TRBJ2-7	NA	NA	CASTNERGQYF	TGTGCCAGCACCAACGAACGGGGGCAGTACTTC
TRBV7-9	TRBJ2-3	NA	NA	CASSLGDSGTDTQYF	TGTGCCAGCAGCTTGGGGGACTCCGGCACAGATACGCAGTATTTT
TRBV4-1	TRBJ2-1	NA	NA	CASSQVRGGLSYNEQFF	TGCGCCAGCAGCCAAGTTAGGGGGGGACTTTCCTACAATGAGCAGTTCTTC
TRBV9	TRBJ1-2	NA	once	CASNPEGVGRYTF	TGTGCCAGCAACCCCGAGGGGGTCGGGCGCTACACCTTC
TRBV19	TRBJ2-3	NA	NA	CASSSPTPSRAATDTQYF	TGTGCCAGTAGTTCTCCTACCCCCAGCAGGGCGGCCACAGATACGCAGTATTTT
TRBV12-5	TRBJ2-3	TRBD1	NA	CASGLVIRQGVEDTQYF	TGTGCTAGTGGTTTGGTAATCCGACAGGGAGTAGAAGATACGCAGTATTTT
TRBV11-2	TRBJ2-6	NA	NA	CASSQRRPGANVLTF	TGTGCCAGCAGCCAAAGGAGGCCTGGGGCCAACGTCCTGACTTTC
TRBV5-7	TRBJ1-1	NA	once	CASSPGRGGTEAFF	TGTGCCAGCAGCCCAGGGAGAGGGGGCACTGAAGCTTTCTTT
TRBV7-9	TRBJ2-5	TRBD2	NA	CSSSWGAGANQETQYF	TGTTCCAGCAGCTGGGGAGCGGGGGCGAACCAAGAGACCCAGTACTTC
TRBV28	TRBJ2-3	NA	NA	CASSPLGSTDTQYF	TGTGCCAGCAGTCCCCTAGGAAGCACAGATACGCAGTATTTT
TRBV11-2	TRBJ1-2	NA	NA	CASSLLRVHGYTF	TGTGCCAGCAGCCTCCTCAGGGTACATGGCTACACCTTC
TRBV7-2	TRBJ2-7	TRBD2	NA	CASSSSGRDEQYF	TGTGCCAGCAGCTCCAGCGGGAGGGACGAGCAGTACTTC
TRBV2	TRBJ1-1	NA	NA	CASSGPPGGLNTEAFF	TGTGCCAGCAGTGGGCCCCCGGGGGGGCTTAACACTGAAGCTTTCTTT
TRBV11-2	TRBJ2-1	TRBD2	once	CASSLILAGGDEQFF	TGTGCCAGCAGCTTAATATTAGCGGGAGGGGATGAGCAGTTCTTC
TRBV27	TRBJ2-7	TRBD1	NA	CASSPRTGGGEQYF	TGTGCCAGCAGTCCTCGGACAGGGGGCGGGGAGCAGTACTTC
TRBV18	TRBJ1-3	TRBD1	NA	CASSPERGLGNTIYF	TGTGCCAGCTCTCCCGAGAGGGGGCTTGGAAACACCATATATTTT